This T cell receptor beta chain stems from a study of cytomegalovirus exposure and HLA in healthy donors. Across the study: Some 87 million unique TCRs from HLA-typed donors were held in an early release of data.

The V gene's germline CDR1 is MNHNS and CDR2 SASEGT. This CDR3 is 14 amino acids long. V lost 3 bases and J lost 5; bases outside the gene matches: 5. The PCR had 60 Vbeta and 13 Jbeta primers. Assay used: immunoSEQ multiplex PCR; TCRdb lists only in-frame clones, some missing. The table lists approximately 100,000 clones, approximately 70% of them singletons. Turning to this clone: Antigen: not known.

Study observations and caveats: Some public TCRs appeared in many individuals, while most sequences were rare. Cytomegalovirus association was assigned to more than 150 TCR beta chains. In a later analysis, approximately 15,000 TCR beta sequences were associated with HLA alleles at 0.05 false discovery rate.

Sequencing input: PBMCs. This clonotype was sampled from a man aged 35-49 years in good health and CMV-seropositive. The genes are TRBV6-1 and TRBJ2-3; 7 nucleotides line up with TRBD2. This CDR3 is CASSEGGTRDTQYF. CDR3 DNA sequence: TGTGCCAGCAGTGAGGGGGGGACGAGAGATACGCAGTATTTT.